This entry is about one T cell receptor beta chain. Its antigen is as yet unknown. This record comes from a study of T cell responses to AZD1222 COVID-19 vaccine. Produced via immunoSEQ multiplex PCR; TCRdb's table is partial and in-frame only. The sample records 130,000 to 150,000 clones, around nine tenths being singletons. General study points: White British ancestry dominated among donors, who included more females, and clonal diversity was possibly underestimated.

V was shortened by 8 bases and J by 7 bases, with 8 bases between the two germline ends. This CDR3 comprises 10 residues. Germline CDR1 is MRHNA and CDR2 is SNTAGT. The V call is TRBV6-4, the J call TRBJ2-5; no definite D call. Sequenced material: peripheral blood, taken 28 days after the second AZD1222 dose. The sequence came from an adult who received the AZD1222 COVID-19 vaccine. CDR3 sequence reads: CASVGWTQYF. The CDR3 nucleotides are TGTGCCAGCGTAGGCTGGACCCAGTACTTC.